These T cell receptor beta chains were read from a single sample in a study of blood T cells in healthy people across ages. TCRdb reprocessed the 5' RACE reads with MiXCR, giving one entry per CDR3 protein. Among 1.5 million to 2 million distinct CDR3 sequences listed, about 31% were seen once. The specimen sequenced was blood. These receptors all stem from a woman aged 25 to 45 in good health. The CDR3 runs from the conserved cysteine through the conserved F or W. D genes are given only for firm matches. Not all rows give a size; the values are once, few, many and, for expanded clones, a class.

size: .; V: TRBV12-3/TRBV12-4; J: TRBJ1-5; D: .; CDR3: CASSLSSGNQPQHF; DNA: TGTGCCAGCAGTTTATCGTCGGGCAATCAGCCCCAGCATTTT
size: .; V: TRBV28; J: TRBJ2-3; D: TRBD2; CDR3: CASSSPGLAGYTDTQYF; DNA: TGTGCCAGCAGTTCTCCGGGACTAGCGGGTTACACAGATACGCAGTATTTT
size: .; V: TRBV4-1; J: TRBJ1-5; D: .; CDR3: CASSQGGQGGLQPQHF; DNA: TGCGCCAGCAGCCAAGGTGGTCAGGGAGGGTTGCAGCCCCAGCATTTT
size: .; V: TRBV6-1; J: TRBJ1-5; D: .; CDR3: CAIREAGTMAQHF; DNA: TGTGCCATCCGGGAGGCGGGAACAATGGCCCAGCATTTT
size: .; V: TRBV7-2; J: TRBJ2-5; D: .; CDR3: CASSLGRREAQETQYF; DNA: TGTGCCAGCAGCTTGGGTCGCAGGGAGGCCCAAGAGACCCAGTACTTC
size: .; V: TRBV6-1; J: TRBJ1-2; D: TRBD1; CDR3: CASSESFGTGYGYTF; DNA: TGTGCCAGCAGTGAATCGTTTGGGACAGGATATGGCTACACCTTC
size: .; V: TRBV28; J: TRBJ1-5; D: .; CDR3: CASSTAGFSNQPQHF; DNA: TGTGCCAGCAGTACCGCCGGGTTTAGCAATCAGCCCCAGCATTTT
size: .; V: TRBV12-3/TRBV12-4; J: TRBJ2-6; D: .; CDR3: CASTIVSGANVLTF; DNA: TGTGCCAGCACCATAGTTTCTGGGGCCAACGTCCTGACTTTC
size: .; V: TRBV4-2; J: TRBJ2-5; D: TRBD2; CDR3: CASSQPGLGAQETQYF; DNA: TGTGCCAGCAGCCAGCCGGGACTAGGGGCCCAAGAGACCCAGTACTTC
size: many; V: TRBV6-1; J: TRBJ2-3; D: .; CDR3: CASTRGLGTDTQYF; DNA: TGTGCCAGCACCCGTGGCCTGGGGACAGATACGCAGTATTTT
size: few; V: TRBV9; J: TRBJ2-1; D: TRBD2; CDR3: CAGSTLAGLAPNEQFF; DNA: TGTGCCGGCAGCACCCTAGCGGGACTGGCCCCCAATGAGCAGTTCTTC
size: .; V: TRBV24-1; J: TRBJ2-1; D: TRBD2; CDR3: CATKSGRTGEQFF; DNA: TGTGCCACCAAGAGCGGGAGGACCGGTGAGCAGTTCTTC
size: few; V: TRBV10-3; J: TRBJ2-1; D: .; CDR3: CAISEWKGVYNEQFF; DNA: TGTGCCATCAGTGAGTGGAAAGGGGTCTACAATGAGCAGTTCTTC
size: .; V: TRBV6-2/TRBV6-3; J: TRBJ2-7; D: TRBD2; CDR3: CASRNLAGYEQYF; DNA: TGTGCCAGCAGGAACCTAGCGGGCTACGAGCAGTACTTC
size: few; V: TRBV20-1; J: TRBJ1-2; D: .; CDR3: CSASGPQAYGYTF; DNA: TGCAGTGCGTCAGGTCCTCAAGCCTATGGCTACACCTTC
size: .; V: TRBV20-1; J: TRBJ2-5; D: .; CDR3: CSALSGVTGTQYF; DNA: TGCAGTGCTCTCTCAGGGGTCACGGGGACCCAGTACTTC
size: .; V: TRBV28; J: TRBJ2-1; D: .; CDR3: CATRVGEQFF; DNA: TGTGCCACCAGGGTTGGCGAGCAGTTCTTC
size: .; V: TRBV20-1; J: TRBJ2-1; D: TRBD2; CDR3: CSASRGVYNEQFF; DNA: TGCAGTGCTAGCCGGGGGGTTTACAATGAGCAGTTCTTC
size: .; V: TRBV11-2; J: TRBJ2-3; D: TRBD2; CDR3: CASSSSGEHTDTQYF; DNA: TGTGCCAGCAGCTCTAGCGGGGAACACACAGATACGCAGTATTTT
size: few; V: TRBV13; J: TRBJ1-5; D: .; CDR3: CASSLGRPGGPQHF; DNA: TGTGCCAGCAGCTTAGGCCGACCGGGAGGGCCCCAGCATTTT
size: once; V: TRBV6-5; J: TRBJ2-7; D: .; CDR3: CASSYGDRAYEQYF; DNA: TGTGCCAGCAGTTATGGTGACAGAGCCTACGAGCAGTACTTC
size: many; V: TRBV3-1; J: TRBJ2-7; D: .; CDR3: CASSRQTYEQYF; DNA: TGTGCCAGCAGCAGACAGACCTACGAGCAGTACTTC
size: .; V: TRBV12-3/TRBV12-4; J: TRBJ2-1; D: .; CDR3: CASSLEQGGNEQFF; DNA: TGTGCCAGCAGTTTAGAACAAGGGGGCAATGAGCAGTTCTTC
size: few; V: TRBV4-2; J: TRBJ2-7; D: .; CDR3: CASSQEVSASYEQYF; DNA: TGTGCCAGCAGCCAAGAAGTATCAGCTAGCTACGAGCAGTACTTC
size: .; V: TRBV3-1; J: TRBJ2-5; D: .; CDR3: CASSQDRWLAGQETQYF; DNA: TGTGCCAGCAGCCAAGATCGTTGGTTGGCAGGTCAAGAGACCCAGTACTTC
size: many; V: TRBV27; J: TRBJ2-6; D: .; CDR3: CASSLNGANVLTF; DNA: TGTGCCAGCAGTTTGAACGGGGCCAACGTCCTGACTTTC
size: few; V: TRBV15; J: TRBJ1-6; D: .; CDR3: CATSRTDNSPLHF; DNA: TGTGCCACCAGCCGGACAGATAATTCACCCCTCCACTTT
size: .; V: TRBV20-1; J: TRBJ2-1; D: TRBD2; CDR3: CSARDSQTSGIDNEQFF; DNA: TGCAGTGCTAGAGATTCCCAGACTAGCGGGATAGACAATGAGCAGTTCTTC
size: once; V: TRBV6-5; J: TRBJ1-2; D: .; CDR3: CASSSRDKFFGYTF; DNA: TGTGCCAGCAGTTCCCGGGACAAATTTTTCGGCTACACCTTC
size: many; V: TRBV4-1; J: TRBJ2-5; D: .; CDR3: CASSQEESSEEETQYF; DNA: TGCGCCAGCAGCCAAGAAGAGTCTAGCGAGGAAGAGACCCAGTACTTC
size: .; V: TRBV29-1; J: TRBJ2-7; D: .; CDR3: CSVSGLRPFTYNEQYF; DNA: TGCAGCGTTTCCGGACTTCGACCCTTCACCTACAATGAGCAGTACTTC
size: many; V: TRBV29-1; J: TRBJ2-7; D: .; CDR3: CSATASYEQYF; DNA: TGCAGCGCCACCGCCAGCTACGAGCAGTACTTC
size: .; V: TRBV7-9; J: TRBJ2-1; D: TRBD2; CDR3: CASSLRLAGESYNEQFF; DNA: TGTGCCAGCAGCTTAAGGTTAGCGGGAGAATCCTACAATGAGCAGTTCTTC
size: few; V: TRBV7-2; J: TRBJ2-1; D: .; CDR3: CASSIYPGGDEQFF; DNA: TGTGCCAGCAGCATATACCCGGGTGGGGATGAGCAGTTCTTC
size: few; V: TRBV28; J: TRBJ2-7; D: .; CDR3: CASSSHPTRGLSYEQYF; DNA: TGTGCCAGCAGTTCCCATCCTACTAGGGGACTCTCCTACGAGCAGTACTTC
size: .; V: TRBV30; J: TRBJ2-2; D: .; CDR3: CAWRVWANTGELFF; DNA: TGTGCCTGGAGGGTGTGGGCTAACACCGGGGAGCTGTTTTTT